These 8 T cell receptor beta chains share one sample of origin, sequenced in a study of response to subunit inactivated influenza vaccine. TCRdb reprocessed the RT-PCR reads via MiXCR and lists one record per CDR3 protein. This table has more than 700,000 distinct CDR3 sequences, 20% to 25% appearing once. This material consisted of PBMCs from blood, taken roughly 5 days after vaccination. These receptors originate from a man over 45 who received an inactivated influenza vaccine.

This chain joins TRBV10-2 and TRBJ2-3; D remains unclear. Trimming took 5 bases from V and 0 from J, leaving 6 bases between them. The CDR3 sequence is 13 residues long. From germline, CDR1 is WSHSY and CDR2 SAAADI. The CDR3 region has the DNA TGCGCCAGCAGTTATATTAGCACAGATACGCAGTATTTT. Its translation is CASSYISTDTQYF.

The sample holds a few counts of this clonotype. This chain links TRBV5-1 with TRBJ2-1, with D unresolved. V lost 4 bases and J lost 3, with 17 bases in between. The germline CDR1 and CDR2 sequences are SGHRS and YFSETQ. This CDR3 region has 16 residues. The CDR3 nucleotides are TGCGCCAGCAGCGGAACCCGGCAGACGAACTACAATGAGCAGTTCTTC. This sequence encodes CASSGTRQTNYNEQFF. Drawing the rest from reference TRBV5-1 and TRBJ2-1, the complete variable domain is KAGVTQTPRYLIKTRGQQVTLSCSPISGHRSVSWYQQTPGQGLQFLFEYFSETQRNKGNFPGRFSGRQFSNSRSEMNVSTLELGDSALYLCASSGTRQTNYNEQFFGPGTRLTVL.

This clonotype occurred a few times. The chain links TRBV14 to TRBJ2-3, with 7 bases aligning to TRBD1. V was clipped by 3 bases and J by 4 bases; unmatched bases: 7. The CDR3 spans 15 residues. Germline loops: CDR1 SGHDN, CDR2 FVKESK. The CDR3, as DNA: TGTGCCAGCAGCCAGGGGACAGCGAGGCCAGATACGCAGTATTTT. This encodes CASSQGTARPDTQYF.

The chain recombines TRBV20-1 with TRBJ1-4; tentatively, D is TRBD1 (5 bases). Germline assignment: CDR1 DFQATT and CDR2 SNEGSKA (reference sequence). Trimming cost V 0 bases and J 10 bases, with 15 bases left between them. The CDR3 consists of 14 residues. CDR3 sequence (DNA): TGCAGTGCTAGAGATGGGGACGCGGGCAGAAAACTGTTTTTT. This translates into CSARDGDAGRKLFF.

This clonotype has a handful of counts. This chain connects TRBV5-1 to TRBJ2-2; D might be TRBD1 (6 bases). This CDR3 contains 15 residues. Germline V gene lookup returns CDR1 SGHRS and CDR2 YFSETQ. V was cut by 4 bases and J by 4 bases, with 14 bases left in between. The CDR3 region is CASSVGQSGTGELFF. Here the CDR3 DNA reads TGCGCCAGCAGCGTTGGACAGTCGGGCACCGGGGAGCTGTTTTTT.

The chain combines TRBV7-2 with TRBJ2-1, with TRBD2 matching 8 bases. The CDR3 has 14 amino acids. V was pared by 7 bases and J by 9 bases, with 11 bases of the junction left unmatched. In germline, CDR1 is SGHTA, CDR2 FQGNSA. The CDR3 DNA reads as TGTGCCAGCACCGGACGGGGGGGGCCGTTTGAGCAGTTCTTC. This codes for CASTGRGGPFEQFF.

V usage is TRBV6-2 or TRBV6-3 and J usage is TRBJ1-2; perhaps TRBD1 as D (5 bases). This CDR3 spans 18 amino acids. CDR1 is MNHEY, CDR2 SVGEGT, per germline. Trimming cost V 3 bases and J 5 bases, with 25 bases left between them. This CDR3 is CASSYPGRRMGPIYGYTF. In nucleotides, the CDR3 is TGTGCCAGCAGTTATCCGGGACGCAGGATGGGACCTATTTATGGCTACACCTTC.

The rearrangement uses TRBV3-1 and TRBJ2-7, with unresolved D. The V gene's germline CDR1 is LGHDT and CDR2 YNNKEL (reference sequence). V was pared by 0 bases and J by 6 bases, with 12 bases between. The CDR3 contains 14 residues. CDR3 residues: CASSQERGLAEQYF. DNA for the CDR3: TGTGCCAGCAGCCAAGAGAGAGGTTTGGCCGAGCAGTACTTC.